This entry concerns a single T cell receptor beta chain. The antigen is unknown. This entry comes from a study of OX40 agonist ivuxolimab in advanced cancers. Across the whole study: Patients in dose escalation had liver, melanoma, kidney or head and neck cancers. Three patients, one with hepatocellular carcinoma and two with cutaneous melanoma, responded partially. Regarding the study as a whole: Both CD4+ and CD8+ T cell populations in blood had undergone clonal expansion by week 6 at 0.1 to 3.0 mg/kg.

Trimming cost V 1 base and J 2 bases; bases outside gene matches: 6. This CDR3 contains 16 residues. Germline V gives CDR1 SGHRS, CDR2 YFSETQ. This table comes from immunoSEQ multiplex PCR, and its TCRdb copy is limited to in-frame clones, with some not included. This sample has roughly 75,000 clones, with around 90% found just once. Sequencing was performed on CD4+ or CD8+ T cells sorted from blood, taken in a trial of the OX40 agonist ivuxolimab. The chain recombines TRBV5-1 with TRBJ2-3; 8 bases line up with TRBD2. The receptor comes from an adult with an advanced solid tumor such as melanoma, head and neck, liver or kidney cancer. Here the CDR3 reads CASSLSPSGFTDTQYF. The CDR3 DNA is TGCGCCAGCAGCTTGTCCCCTAGCGGGTTCACAGATACGCAGTATTTT.